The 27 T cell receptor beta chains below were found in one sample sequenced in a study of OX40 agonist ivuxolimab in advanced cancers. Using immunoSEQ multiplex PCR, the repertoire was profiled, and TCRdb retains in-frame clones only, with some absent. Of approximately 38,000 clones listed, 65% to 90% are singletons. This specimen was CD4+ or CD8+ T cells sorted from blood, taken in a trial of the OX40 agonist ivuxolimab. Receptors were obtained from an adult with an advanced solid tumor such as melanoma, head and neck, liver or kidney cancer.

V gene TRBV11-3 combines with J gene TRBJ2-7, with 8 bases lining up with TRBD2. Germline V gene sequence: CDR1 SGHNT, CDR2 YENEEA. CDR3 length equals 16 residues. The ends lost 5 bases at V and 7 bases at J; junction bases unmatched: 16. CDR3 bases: TGTGCCAGCAGCCCGTTGGGGCGGGAGGCCCCCCTTGAGCAGTACTTC. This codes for CASSPLGREAPLEQYF.

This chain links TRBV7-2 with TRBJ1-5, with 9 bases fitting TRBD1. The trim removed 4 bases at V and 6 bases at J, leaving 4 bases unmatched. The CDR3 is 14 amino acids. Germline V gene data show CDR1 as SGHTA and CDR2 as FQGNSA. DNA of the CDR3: TGTGCCAGCAGCTCAGCGGGACAGGGTCAGCCCCAGCATTTT. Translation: CASSSAGQGQPQHF.

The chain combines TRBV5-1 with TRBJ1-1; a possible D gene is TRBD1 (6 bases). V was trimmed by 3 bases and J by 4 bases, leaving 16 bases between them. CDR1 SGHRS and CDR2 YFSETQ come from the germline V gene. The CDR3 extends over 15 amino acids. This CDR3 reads CASSYQTGLVTEAFF. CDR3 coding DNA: TGCGCCAGCAGCTACCAGACAGGTTTAGTCACTGAAGCTTTCTTT. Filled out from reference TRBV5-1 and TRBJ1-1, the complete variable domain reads KAGVTQTPRYLIKTRGQQVTLSCSPISGHRSVSWYQQTPGQGLQFLFEYFSETQRNKGNFPGRFSGRQFSNSRSEMNVSTLELGDSALYLCASSYQTGLVTEAFFGQGTRLTVV.

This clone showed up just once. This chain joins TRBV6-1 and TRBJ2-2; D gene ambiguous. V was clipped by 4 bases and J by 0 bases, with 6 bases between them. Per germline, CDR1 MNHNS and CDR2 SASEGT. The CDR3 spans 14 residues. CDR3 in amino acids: CASSVISNTGELFF. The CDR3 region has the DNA TGTGCCAGCAGTGTGATTTCGAACACCGGGGAGCTGTTTTTT.

The CDR3 reads CASSLEVRAEAFF. The CDR3 bases are TGTGCCAGCAGCTTAGAGGTCAGGGCTGAAGCTTTCTTT. The rearrangement uses TRBV7-9 and TRBJ1-1; perhaps TRBD1 as D (5 bases). This CDR3 contains 13 residues. Per germline, CDR1 SEHNR and CDR2 FQNEAQ (reference sequence). The V end was cut by 1 base, the J end by 6 bases, with 9 bases between.

CDR3 region: CASSSPPRGHNSPLHF. The DNA of the CDR3 is TGTGCCAGCAGTTCCCCCCCCAGGGGACATAATTCACCCCTCCACTTT. The V gene is TRBV6-5, the J gene TRBJ1-6; TRBD1 is a possible D gene (6 bases). CDR3 length equals 16 residues. Trimming left V 4 bases short and J 5 bases short, with 15 bases between. Germline V gene data show CDR1 as MNHEY and CDR2 as SVGAGI.

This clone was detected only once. The CDR3 region is CASSQQGLAGEGDEQFF. The CDR3 region has the DNA TGTGCCAGCAGCCAACAGGGACTAGCGGGCGAAGGGGATGAGCAGTTCTTC. This chain connects TRBV7-2 to TRBJ2-1; 12 bases are shared with TRBD2. Trimming took 5 bases from V and 8 from J; bases not matched to a gene: 13. Germline-derived CDR1 and CDR2 are SGHTA and FQGNSA. The CDR3 totals 17 residues.

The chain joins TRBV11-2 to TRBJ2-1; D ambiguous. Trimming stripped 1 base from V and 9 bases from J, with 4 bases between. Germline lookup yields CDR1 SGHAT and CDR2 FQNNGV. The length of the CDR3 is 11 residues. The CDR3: CASSLVTEQFF. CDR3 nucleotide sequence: TGTGCCAGCAGCTTAGTTACTGAGCAGTTCTTC.

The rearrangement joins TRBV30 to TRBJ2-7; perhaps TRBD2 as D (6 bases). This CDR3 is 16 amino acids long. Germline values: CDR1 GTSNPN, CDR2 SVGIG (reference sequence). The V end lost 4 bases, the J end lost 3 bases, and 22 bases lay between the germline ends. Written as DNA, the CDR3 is TGTGCCTGGACCCCTAAACCTACGACTAGATTCTACGAGCAGTACTTC. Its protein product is CAWTPKPTTRFYEQYF.

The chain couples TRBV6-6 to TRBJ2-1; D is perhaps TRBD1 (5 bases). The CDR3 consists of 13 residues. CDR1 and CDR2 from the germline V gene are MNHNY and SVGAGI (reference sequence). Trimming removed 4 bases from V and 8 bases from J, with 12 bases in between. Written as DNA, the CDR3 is TGTGCCAGCAGTTTATTTGGACAAGATGAGCAGTTCTTC. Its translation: CASSLFGQDEQFF.

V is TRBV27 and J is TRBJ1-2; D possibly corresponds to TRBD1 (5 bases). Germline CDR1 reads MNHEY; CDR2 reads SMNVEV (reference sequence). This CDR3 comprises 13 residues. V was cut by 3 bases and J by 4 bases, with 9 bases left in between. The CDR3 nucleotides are TGTGCCAGCAGTTTCCAGGGTGGCTATGGCTACACCTTC. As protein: CASSFQGGYGYTF.

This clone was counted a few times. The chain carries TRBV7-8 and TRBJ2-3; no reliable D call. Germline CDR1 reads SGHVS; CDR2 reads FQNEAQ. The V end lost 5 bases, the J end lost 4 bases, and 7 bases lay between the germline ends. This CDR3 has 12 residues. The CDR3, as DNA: TGTGCCAGCAGCCTGGCCCCAGATACGCAGTATTTT. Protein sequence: CASSLAPDTQYF.

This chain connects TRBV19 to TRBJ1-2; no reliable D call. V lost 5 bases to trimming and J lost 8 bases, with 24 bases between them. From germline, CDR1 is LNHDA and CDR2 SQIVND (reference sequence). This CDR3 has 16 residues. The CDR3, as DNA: TGTGCCAGTAGTCTGACCGGGCTAACAAGGTCAGGCGGCTACACCTTC. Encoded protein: CASSLTGLTRSGGYTF. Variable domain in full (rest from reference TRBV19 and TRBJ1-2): DGGITQSPKYLFRKEGQNVTLSCEQNLNHDAMYWYRQDPGQGLRLIYYSQIVNDFQKGDIAEGYSVSREKKESFPLTVTSAQKNPTAFYLCASSLTGLTRSGGYTFGSGTRLTVV.

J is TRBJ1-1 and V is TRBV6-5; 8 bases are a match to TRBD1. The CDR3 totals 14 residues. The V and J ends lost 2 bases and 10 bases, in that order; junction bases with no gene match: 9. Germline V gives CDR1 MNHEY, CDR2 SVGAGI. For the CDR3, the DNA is TGTGCCAGCAGTTACAACGAATATACAGGGGGAGCTTTCTTT. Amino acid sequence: CASSYNEYTGGAFF.

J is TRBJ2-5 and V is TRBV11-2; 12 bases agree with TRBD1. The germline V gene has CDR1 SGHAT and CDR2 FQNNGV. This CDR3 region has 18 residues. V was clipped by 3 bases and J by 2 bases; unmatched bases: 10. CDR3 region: CASSFRDRGLIGQETQYF. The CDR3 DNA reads TGTGCCAGCAGCTTTAGGGACAGGGGGCTTATCGGACAAGAGACCCAGTACTTC.

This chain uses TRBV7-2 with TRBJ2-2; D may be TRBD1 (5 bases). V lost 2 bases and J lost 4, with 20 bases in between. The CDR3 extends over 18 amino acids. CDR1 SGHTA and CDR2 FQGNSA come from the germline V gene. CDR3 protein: CASSLLVGVWGSTGELFF. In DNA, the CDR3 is TGTGCCAGCAGCTTACTGGTAGGGGTGTGGGGCAGCACCGGGGAGCTGTTTTTT.

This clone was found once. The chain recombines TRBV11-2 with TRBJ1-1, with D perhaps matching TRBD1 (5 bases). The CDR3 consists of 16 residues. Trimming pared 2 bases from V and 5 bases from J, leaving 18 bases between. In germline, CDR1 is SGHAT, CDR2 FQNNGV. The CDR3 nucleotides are TGTGCCAGCAGCTTAATCATGGTGGGGGATGGAACTGAAGCTTTCTTT. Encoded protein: CASSLIMVGDGTEAFF. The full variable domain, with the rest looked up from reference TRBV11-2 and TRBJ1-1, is EAGVAQSPRYKIIEKRQSVAFWCNPISGHATLYWYQQILGQGPKLLIQFQNNGVVDDSQLPKDRFSAERLKGVDSTLKIQPAKLEDSAVYLCASSLIMVGDGTEAFFGQGTRLTVV.

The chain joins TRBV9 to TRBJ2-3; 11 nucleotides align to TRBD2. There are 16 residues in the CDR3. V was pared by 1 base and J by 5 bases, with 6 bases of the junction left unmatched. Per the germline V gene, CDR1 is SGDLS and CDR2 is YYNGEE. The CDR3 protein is CASSVFSGRAGDTQYF. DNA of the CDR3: TGTGCCAGCAGCGTATTTAGCGGGAGGGCTGGAGATACGCAGTATTTT.

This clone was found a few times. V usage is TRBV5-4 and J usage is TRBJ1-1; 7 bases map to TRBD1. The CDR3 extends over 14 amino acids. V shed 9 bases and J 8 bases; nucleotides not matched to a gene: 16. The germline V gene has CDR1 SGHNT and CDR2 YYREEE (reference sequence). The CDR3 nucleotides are TGTGCCACCAACGATGGGTACAGGGGACGGGAAGCTTTCTTT. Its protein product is CATNDGYRGREAFF.

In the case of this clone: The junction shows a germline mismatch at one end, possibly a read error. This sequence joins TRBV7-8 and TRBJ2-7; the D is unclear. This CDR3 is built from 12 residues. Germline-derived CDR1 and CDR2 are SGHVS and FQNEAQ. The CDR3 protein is CASGLVTDEQYF. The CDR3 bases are TGTGCCAGCGGCTTAGTTACTGACGAGCAGTACTTC. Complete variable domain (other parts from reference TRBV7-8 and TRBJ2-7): GAGVSQSPRYKVAKRGQDVALRCDPISGHVSLFWYQQALGQGPEFLTYFQNEAQLDKSGLPSDRFFAERPEGSVSTLKIQRTQQEDSAVYLCASGLVTDEQYFGPGTRLTVT.

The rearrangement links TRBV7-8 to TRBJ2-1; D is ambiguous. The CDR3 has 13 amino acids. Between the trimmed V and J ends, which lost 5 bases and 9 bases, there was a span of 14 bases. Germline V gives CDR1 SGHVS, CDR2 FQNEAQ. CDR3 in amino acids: CASSPSRLTEQFF. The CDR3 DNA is TGTGCCAGCAGCCCTTCCCGGTTGACTGAGCAGTTCTTC.

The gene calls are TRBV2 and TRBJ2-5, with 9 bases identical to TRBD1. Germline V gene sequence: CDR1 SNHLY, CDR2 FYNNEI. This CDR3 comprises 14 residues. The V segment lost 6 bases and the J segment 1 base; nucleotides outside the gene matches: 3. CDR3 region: CASRMGQGQETQYF. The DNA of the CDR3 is TGTGCCAGCAGGATGGGACAGGGCCAAGAGACCCAGTACTTC.

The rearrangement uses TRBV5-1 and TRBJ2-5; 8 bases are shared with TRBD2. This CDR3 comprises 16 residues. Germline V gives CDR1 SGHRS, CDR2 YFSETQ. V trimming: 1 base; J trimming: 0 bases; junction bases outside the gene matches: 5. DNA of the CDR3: TGCGCCAGCAGCTTGTTTCCGACTAGCGACCAAGAGACCCAGTACTTC. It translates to CASSLFPTSDQETQYF.

The CDR3 DNA follows: TGTGCCAGCAGCTCCGCCTGGGACCGGTGGACTGAAGCTTTCTTT. Its protein is CASSSAWDRWTEAFF. The J gene is TRBJ1-1, the V gene TRBV7-2, with D possibly being TRBD1 (5 bases). Trimming stripped 4 bases from V and 5 bases from J, with 17 bases between. The germline V gene has CDR1 SGHTA and CDR2 FQGNSA. CDR3 length: 15 residues.

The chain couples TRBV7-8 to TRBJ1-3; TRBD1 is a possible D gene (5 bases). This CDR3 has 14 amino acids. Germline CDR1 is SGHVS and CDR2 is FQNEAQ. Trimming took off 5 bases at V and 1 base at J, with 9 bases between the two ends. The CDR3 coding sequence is TGTGCCAGCAGCGTACAGGCTTCTGGAAACACCATATATTTT. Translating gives CASSVQASGNTIYF.

In DNA, the CDR3 is TGCGCCAGCACCGACAGCGGGAGCTCCTACAATGAGCAGTTCTTC. Encoded protein: CASTDSGSSYNEQFF. The rearrangement joins TRBV5-1 to TRBJ2-1; 8 bases map to TRBD2. J lost 0 bases, V lost 6 bases, and 5 bases had no gene match. The length of the CDR3 is 15 residues. Germline V gene lookup returns CDR1 SGHRS and CDR2 YFSETQ.

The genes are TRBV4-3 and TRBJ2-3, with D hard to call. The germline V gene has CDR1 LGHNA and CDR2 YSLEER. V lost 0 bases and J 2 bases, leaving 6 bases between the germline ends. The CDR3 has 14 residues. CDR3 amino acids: CASSQERFTDTQYF. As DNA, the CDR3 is TGCGCCAGCAGCCAAGAGCGGTTCACAGATACGCAGTATTTT.